This entry lists 24 T cell receptor beta chains sequenced from one sample in a study of T cell repertoires in cytomegalovirus infection. Antigens of these TCRs are unknown. TCRdb analysed the reads with MiXCR anew, one entry per CDR3 protein. The sample consists of under 500,000 distinct CDR3 sequences, under 55% of them appearing once. The input for sequencing was cultured PBMCs, taken from culture after CMV antigen stimulation. The receptors here all came from a human donor in good health (CMV status not recorded). Some clones in this sample may be carry-over from other donors' samples.

The rearrangement links TRBV20-1 to TRBJ2-7, with 9 positions matching TRBD2. The germline gives CDR1 DFQATT, CDR2 SNEGSKA (reference sequence). This CDR3 region has 14 residues. V lost 3 bases, J lost 6 bases, and 9 bases stayed unmatched. The CDR3 loop is CSASKTSGGGEQYF. CDR3 DNA sequence: TGCAGTGCTAGTAAGACTAGCGGAGGGGGCGAGCAGTACTTC.

The chain recombines TRBV7-9 with TRBJ1-1; D ambiguous. The CDR3 contains 15 residues. Germline V gives CDR1 SEHNR, CDR2 FQNEAQ (reference sequence). V shed 2 bases and J shed 0 bases, with 10 bases lying between them. Written as DNA, the CDR3 is TGTGCCAGCAGCTTATCTGACGGATTGAACACTGAAGCTTTCTTT. Translated: CASSLSDGLNTEAFF.

The chain uses TRBV7-2 and TRBJ2-7; D possibly corresponds to TRBD2 (5 bases). From germline, CDR1 is SGHTA and CDR2 FQGNSA. With 1 base removed from V and 3 bases from J, the gap between germline ends came to 13 bases. The CDR3 loop spans 15 amino acids. The CDR3 is CASSLGSSSDYEQYF. The CDR3 coding sequence is TGTGCCAGCAGCTTAGGGTCTAGCAGTGACTACGAGCAGTACTTC. Full variable domain (outside the CDR3, taken from reference TRBV7-2 and TRBJ2-7): GAGVSQSPSNKVTEKGKDVELRCDPISGHTALYWYRQSLGQGLEFLIYFQGNSAPDKSGLPSDRFSAERTGGSVSTLTIQRTQQEDSAVYLCASSLGSSSDYEQYFGPGTRLTVT.

This chain connects TRBV7-2 to TRBJ2-1; no definite D call. This CDR3 is built from 11 residues. Trimming left V 7 bases short and J 4 bases short, with 5 bases between. Looked up from germline, CDR1 is SGHTA and CDR2 is FQGNSA. The chain's CDR3 is CASTSYNEQFF. The CDR3 DNA reads as TGTGCCAGCACCTCTTACAATGAGCAGTTCTTC.

The genes are TRBV7-2 and TRBJ2-7, with TRBD2 identical over 13 bases. The CDR3 has 14 amino acids. Trimming removed 5 bases from V and 4 bases from J; junction bases left unmatched: 2. Germline CDR1 SGHTA, CDR2 FQGNSA. Here the CDR3 reads CASSRTSGGYEQYF. CDR3 in DNA: TGTGCCAGCAGCCGGACTAGCGGGGGATACGAGCAGTACTTC.

This chain links TRBV12-3 or TRBV12-4 with TRBJ2-1; 9 bases line up with TRBD2. J lost 5 bases, V lost 7 bases, and 9 bases had no gene match. The CDR3 has 15 residues. The CDR3 loop is CASTRRTSENNEQFF. The DNA for the CDR3 is TGTGCCAGCACTCGGCGGACTAGCGAGAACAATGAGCAGTTCTTC.

This clonotype came up a few times. This chain joins TRBV7-9 and TRBJ1-4, with no clear D. The CDR3 covers 15 residues. The V gene's germline CDR1 is SEHNR and CDR2 FQNEAQ (reference sequence). V gave up 3 bases and J gave up 5 bases, with 13 bases separating them. This CDR3 reads CASSFGPGRNEKLFF. The CDR3 DNA sequence: TGTGCCAGCAGCTTTGGCCCCGGGAGGAATGAAAAACTGTTTTTT. Drawing the rest from reference TRBV7-9 and TRBJ1-4, the complete variable domain is DTGVSQNPRHKITKRGQNVTFRCDPISEHNRLYWYRQTLGQGPEFLTYFQNEAQLEKSRLLSDRFSAERPKGSFSTLEIQRTEQGDSAMYLCASSFGPGRNEKLFFGSGTQLSVL.

On this clonotype: A junction end diverges from the germline sequence, so it may reflect a read error. The chain uses TRBV7-9 and TRBJ2-7; tentative D call: TRBD2 (6 bases). CDR3 size: 16 residues. The germline CDR1 and CDR2 sequences are SEHNR and FQNEAQ (reference sequence). CDR3: CASSFGGGGRAYGQYF. CDR3 in DNA: TGTGCCAGCAGCTTTGGGGGAGGCGGAAGGGCCTACGGGCAGTACTTC.

The rearrangement joins TRBV7-9 to TRBJ1-1; TRBD1 might be the D (5 bases). Germline loops: CDR1 SEHNR, CDR2 FQNEAQ (reference sequence). This CDR3 has 11 amino acids. V dropped 8 bases and J dropped 4 bases, with 8 bases sitting between them. The CDR3 nucleotides read TGTGCCAGCGGGCAGGGCACTGAAGCTTTCTTT. Translation: CASGQGTEAFF.

J is TRBJ2-3 and V is TRBV5-6; 9 positions agree with TRBD1. In germline, CDR1 is SGHDT, CDR2 YYEEEE. The CDR3 covers 18 residues. J lost 4 bases, V lost 0 bases, and 12 bases had no gene match. The DNA of the CDR3 is TGTGCCAGCAGCTTGGTGGGACAGGGAGGTTTGATTGCAGATACGCAGTATTTT. Its protein product is CASSLVGQGGLIADTQYF.

This chain uses TRBV10-3 with TRBJ2-7; the D gene could be TRBD1 or TRBD2 (5 bases each). The length of the CDR3 is 13 residues. With 3 bases removed from V and 5 bases from J, the gap between germline ends came to 11 bases. Per germline, CDR1 ENHRY and CDR2 SYGVKD. For the CDR3, the DNA is TGTGCCATCAGTGATGGGGGACCTGACGAGCAGTACTTC. As protein: CAISDGGPDEQYF.

The table lists this clonotype with a few counts. This chain links TRBV15 with TRBJ1-4, with D tentatively TRBD1 (5 bases). V was pared by 3 bases and J by 3 bases, with 11 bases between. Germline-derived CDR1 and CDR2 are LNHNV and YYDKDF (reference sequence). The CDR3 spans 15 residues. DNA of the CDR3: TGTGCCACCAGCAGCCCGGGGGACCCTAATGAAAAACTGTTTTTT. As protein: CATSSPGDPNEKLFF.

This clonotype came up a few times. The V call is TRBV28, the J call TRBJ2-1; D is perhaps TRBD1 or TRBD2 (5 bases each). Trimming pared 4 bases from V and 12 bases from J, leaving 16 bases between. Looked up from germline, CDR1 is MDHEN and CDR2 is SYDVKM. This CDR3 is 13 amino acids long. The CDR3 protein is CASSSHGTQLQFF. In DNA form, the CDR3 reads TGTGCCAGCAGTTCCCACGGGACCCAATTGCAGTTCTTC.

About this clonotype itself: A read error may be the cause here, since a much bigger clone is one base away. The rearrangement links TRBV2 to TRBJ2-7; no firm D call. With 6 bases removed from V and 0 bases from J, the gap between germline ends came to 3 bases. The CDR3 has 11 residues. In germline, CDR1 is SNHLY, CDR2 FYNNEI. CDR3 nucleotides: TGTGCCAGCAGGGTCTCCTACGAGCAGTACTTC. Translation gives CASRVSYEQYF. The full variable domain, rest sourced from reference TRBV2 and TRBJ2-7, is EPEVTQTPSHQVTQMGQEVILRCVPISNHLYFYWYRQILGQKVEFLVSFYNNEISEKSEIFDDQFSVERPDGSNFTLKIRSTKLEDSAMYFCASRVSYEQYFGPGTRLTVT.

The chain uses TRBV11-2 and TRBJ2-3, with D hard to call. Germline V gene sequence: CDR1 SGHAT, CDR2 FQNNGV. CDR3 length: 14 residues. The V gene lost 5 bases and the J gene lost 0 bases, with 9 bases spanning the gap. In DNA, the CDR3 is TGTGCCAGCAGCCCTCGATTTAGCACAGATACGCAGTATTTT. Amino acids: CASSPRFSTDTQYF.

This clonotype was detected a few times. The genes are TRBV6-2 or TRBV6-3 and TRBJ2-3, with 11 bases fitting TRBD2. The CDR3 has 20 residues. The germline CDR1 and CDR2 sequences are MNHEY and SVGEGT. V was clipped by 5 bases and J by 0 bases; unmatched bases: 16. The CDR3 reads CASSRETSGAPTGSTDTQYF. The CDR3 coding sequence is TGTGCCAGCAGTCGAGAGACTAGCGGGGCGCCGACTGGAAGCACAGATACGCAGTATTTT.

About this clonotype itself: A much larger clone is a single base away; this may be a read error. J is TRBJ2-7 and V is TRBV7-2; 7 bases match TRBD2. This CDR3 has 15 amino acids. Trimming removed 2 bases from V and 2 bases from J; junction bases left unmatched: 6. Germline CDR1 is SGHTA and CDR2 is FQGNSA. The CDR3 here is CASSLWNSGPYEQYF. DNA of the CDR3: TGTGCCAGCAGCTTATGGAATAGCGGGCCCTACGAGCAGTACTTC.

This chain connects TRBV12-3 or TRBV12-4 to TRBJ1-6; D is unclear. Trimming cost V 8 bases and J 5 bases, with 16 bases left between them. The length of the CDR3 is 15 residues. The CDR3 region is CASLQSAFNNSPLHF. The CDR3 DNA follows: TGTGCCAGCCTCCAGTCCGCGTTTAATAATTCACCCCTCCACTTT.

Many counts were recorded for this clonotype. The chain is built from TRBV7-2 and TRBJ2-7, with D unclear. Germline loops: CDR1 SGHTA, CDR2 FQGNSA. The germline V and J ends were trimmed by 3 bases and 0 bases, with 6 bases remaining between them. CDR3 length: 13 amino acids. The CDR3 DNA reads as TGTGCCAGCAGCTTGACCACCTCCTACGAGCAGTACTTC. Translated: CASSLTTSYEQYF. Based on the CDR3 plus reference TRBV7-2 and TRBJ2-7, the full variable domain is GAGVSQSPSNKVTEKGKDVELRCDPISGHTALYWYRQSLGQGLEFLIYFQGNSAPDKSGLPSDRFSAERTGGSVSTLTIQRTQQEDSAVYLCASSLTTSYEQYFGPGTRLTVT.

This chain connects TRBV7-9 to TRBJ1-1; unclear D gene. Germline assignment: CDR1 SEHNR and CDR2 FQNEAQ (reference sequence). The V and J ends lost 1 base and 10 bases respectively, with 10 bases between them. This CDR3 comprises 12 residues. The CDR3 bases are TGTGCCAGCAGCTTAGAACCCTTAGGAGCTTTCTTT. Amino acids: CASSLEPLGAFF.

This clonotype was observed a handful of times. The chain is built from TRBV7-2 and TRBJ1-5; possible D gene TRBD1, 5 bases. Trimming cost V 5 bases and J 4 bases, with 15 bases left between them. The germline CDR1 and CDR2 sequences are SGHTA and FQGNSA. The CDR3 has 15 amino acids. The CDR3 sequence is CASSLRAEGNQPQHF. The CDR3 DNA follows: TGTGCCAGCAGCCTCAGGGCAGAAGGAAATCAGCCCCAGCATTTT.

This chain connects TRBV3-1 to TRBJ1-1; no clear D gene. Looked up from germline, CDR1 is LGHDT and CDR2 is YNNKEL (reference sequence). V lost 6 bases and J lost 5, with 16 bases in between. The CDR3 sequence is 14 residues long. CDR3 coding DNA: TGTGCCAGCAGACAATACCCAGGTGGGACTGAAGCTTTCTTT. Amino acids: CASRQYPGGTEAFF. The full variable domain, with the rest looked up from reference TRBV3-1 and TRBJ1-1, is DTAVSQTPKYLVTQMGNDKSIKCEQNLGHDTMYWYKQDSKKFLKIMFSYNNKELIINETVPNRFSPKSPDKAHLNLHINSLELGDSAVYFCASRQYPGGTEAFFGQGTRLTVV.

This clonotype has a handful of counts. This chain connects TRBV7-2 to TRBJ2-7; D tentatively fits TRBD1 or TRBD2 (5 bases each). Germline V lookup: CDR1 SGHTA, CDR2 FQGNSA. The CDR3 contains 14 residues. Trimming cost V 0 bases and J 7 bases, with 13 bases left between them. The CDR3 protein is CASSLARGRQEQYF. The CDR3 region has the DNA TGTGCCAGCAGCTTAGCGAGGGGTCGGCAAGAGCAGTACTTC.

This clonotype was seen a handful of times. This chain links TRBV5-6 with TRBJ1-5; no firm D call. The CDR3 totals 13 residues. Germline assignment: CDR1 SGHDT and CDR2 YYEEEE. V dropped 5 bases and J dropped 6 bases, with 12 bases sitting between them. CDR3: CASSRHRGQPQHF. The CDR3 DNA reads as TGTGCCAGCAGTCGTCATCGGGGTCAGCCCCAGCATTTT.